These 12 T cell receptor beta chains were sequenced from one sample in a study of T cell responses to AZD1222 COVID-19 vaccine. Using immunoSEQ multiplex PCR, the repertoire was profiled, and TCRdb retains in-frame clones only, with some absent. The repertoire holds around 130,000 clones, with around 84% as singletons. This material consisted of peripheral blood, taken on day 0 of AZD1222 vaccination. Source of these receptors: an adult in good health.

The chain joins TRBV10-3 to TRBJ1-3; D not certain. CDR1 is ENHRY, CDR2 SYGVKD, per germline. V lost 0 bases to trimming and J lost 4 bases, with 10 bases between them. The CDR3 is 15 residues long. Written as DNA, the CDR3 is TGTGCCATCAGTGAGTCTTACACAGCCGGAAACACCATATATTTT. This codes for CAISESYTAGNTIYF.

The chain employs TRBV19 and TRBJ1-1; D unresolved. CDR1 LNHDA and CDR2 SQIVND come from the germline V gene (reference sequence). The CDR3 runs to 14 residues. V lost 1 base to trimming and J lost 8 bases, with 14 bases between them. The CDR3 here is CASSIGVLKTEAFF. As DNA, the CDR3 is TGTGCCAGTAGTATAGGGGTCCTTAAGACCGAAGCTTTCTTT.

The chain's CDR3 is CASSQGPFLYEQYF. The DNA for the CDR3 is TGTGCCAGCAGCCAAGGACCATTTCTCTACGAGCAGTACTTC. The rearrangement links TRBV28 to TRBJ2-7; D is undetermined. Germline V CDR1 and CDR2: MDHEN, SYDVKM. V shed 6 bases and J shed 3 bases, with 15 bases lying between them. This CDR3 is built from 14 residues.

The chain recombines TRBV23-1 with TRBJ1-2; TRBD1 matches at 7 bases. TRBV23-1 is sorted into the ORF group, with uncertain function. V lost 4 bases, J lost 0 bases, and 2 bases stayed unmatched. This CDR3 has 14 amino acids. The CDR3: CASSRDRANYGYTF. The CDR3 DNA is TGCGCCAGCAGTCGGGACAGAGCTAACTATGGCTACACCTTC.

This sequence joins TRBV7-2 and TRBJ1-1; D is ambiguous. The CDR3 consists of 13 residues. V was cut by 1 base and J by 1 base, with 4 bases left in between. Per the germline V gene, CDR1 is SGHTA and CDR2 is FQGNSA. This chain's CDR3 is CASSLDRNTEAFF. DNA of the CDR3: TGTGCCAGCAGCTTAGACAGGAACACTGAAGCTTTCTTT.

The V and J genes are TRBV14 and TRBJ1-1; D is perhaps TRBD1 (6 bases). In germline, CDR1 is SGHDN, CDR2 FVKESK. This CDR3 contains 14 residues. Trimming removed 4 bases at V and 4 bases at J, with 13 bases between. This CDR3 is CASSLQGRGTEAFF. The DNA of the CDR3 is TGTGCCAGCAGCCTACAGGGACGGGGCACTGAAGCTTTCTTT.

J is TRBJ1-1 and V is TRBV29-1; no firm D call. This CDR3 spans 12 amino acids. The germline V gene encodes CDR1 SQVTM and CDR2 ANQGSEA. V lost 4 bases, J lost 5 bases, and 11 bases lay in between. CDR3 nucleotides: TGCAGCGTTGGGATCTCTGTGACTGAAGCTTTCTTT. Its translation: CSVGISVTEAFF.

The chain is built from TRBV7-9 and TRBJ1-6; TRBD1 might be the D (5 bases). This CDR3 has 11 residues. V shed 6 bases and J shed 9 bases, with 6 bases lying between them. CDR1 and CDR2 (germline): SEHNR, FQNEAQ (reference sequence). Here the CDR3 DNA reads TGTGCCAGCAGTGGGGGTTCACCCCTCCACTTT. Amino acids: CASSGGSPLHF.

The CDR3 reads CASSLPGEETQYF. The CDR3 coding sequence is TGTGCCAGCAGCTTACCGGGAGAAGAGACCCAGTACTTC. This rearrangement joins TRBV11-2 to TRBJ2-5; tentatively, D is TRBD2 (6 bases). Trimming stripped 2 bases from V and 3 bases from J, with 7 bases between. This CDR3 comprises 13 residues. The germline V gene encodes CDR1 SGHAT and CDR2 FQNNGV.

V gene TRBV6-5 combines with J gene TRBJ1-1; D possibly corresponds to TRBD1 (5 bases). Deletions cut 3 bases from V and 6 bases from J, with 14 bases between. Germline loops: CDR1 MNHEY, CDR2 SVGAGI. The CDR3 is 14 residues long. Written as DNA, the CDR3 is TGTGCCAGCAGTTATCCGGATAGAGGGGCTGAAGCTTTCTTT. Protein: CASSYPDRGAEAFF.

V and J are TRBV29-1 and TRBJ1-1; no firm D call. The germline CDR1 and CDR2 sequences are SQVTM and ANQGSEA. CDR3 length equals 12 residues. V lost 0 bases and J lost 6, with 8 bases in between. The CDR3, as DNA: TGCAGCGTTGAAGAGGGAAGGCCTGAAGCTTTCTTT. Its protein is CSVEEGRPEAFF.

This clone has only a few counts. The chain is built from TRBV14 and TRBJ1-2, with 8 bases matching TRBD1. The CDR3 has 15 residues. Germline CDR1 and CDR2: SGHDN and FVKESK. V was clipped by 1 base and J by 4 bases; unmatched bases: 5. The CDR3 DNA follows: TGTGCCAGCAGCCAAGCTGGCAGGGGGCCCTATGGCTACACCTTC. As protein: CASSQAGRGPYGYTF.